This T cell receptor (beta chain) was profiled in a study of blood T cell repertoires in COVID-19. Trimming removed 0 bases from V and 1 base from J; junction bases left unmatched: 8. CDR3 length: 18 residues. Germline V gene lookup returns CDR1 SGDLS and CDR2 YYNGEE. Sequenced by immunoSEQ multiplex PCR; TCRdb stores in-frame clones only, minus some. The sample contains 120,000 to 150,000 clones, 87% of which appear only once. This chain links TRBV9 with TRBJ2-1; 9 nucleotides match TRBD2. The sequencing sample was made of peripheral blood. The TCR comes from a woman aged 40 to 55 with acute or convalescent COVID-19. The DNA for the CDR3 is TGTGCCAGCAGCGTAGCTCCGGAGCGGGGGGCATCCTACAATGAGCAGTTCTTC. Its translation is CASSVAPERGASYNEQFF.